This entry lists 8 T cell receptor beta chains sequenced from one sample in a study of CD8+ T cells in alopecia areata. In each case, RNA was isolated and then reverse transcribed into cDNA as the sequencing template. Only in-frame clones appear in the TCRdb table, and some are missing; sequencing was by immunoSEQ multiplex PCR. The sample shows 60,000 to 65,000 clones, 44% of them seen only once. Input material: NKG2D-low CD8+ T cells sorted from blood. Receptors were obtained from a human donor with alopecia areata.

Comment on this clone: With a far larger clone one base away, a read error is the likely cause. The CDR3 DNA follows: TGTGCCATCAGGGAGTTTACAGGGGGCCAGAACACCGGGGAGCTGTTTTTT. Protein: CAIREFTGGQNTGELFF. The V gene is TRBV10-3, the J gene TRBJ2-2; 9 positions match TRBD1. The germline V gene encodes CDR1 ENHRY and CDR2 SYGVKD. CDR3 length equals 17 residues.

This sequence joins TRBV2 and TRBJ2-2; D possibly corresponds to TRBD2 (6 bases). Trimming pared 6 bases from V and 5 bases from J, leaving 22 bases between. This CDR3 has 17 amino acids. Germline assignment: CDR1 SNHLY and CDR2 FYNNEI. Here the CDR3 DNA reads TGTGCCAGCAGCGGGGTCCTTAAAGGACTAACGACCGGGGAGCTGTTTTTT. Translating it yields CASSGVLKGLTTGELFF.

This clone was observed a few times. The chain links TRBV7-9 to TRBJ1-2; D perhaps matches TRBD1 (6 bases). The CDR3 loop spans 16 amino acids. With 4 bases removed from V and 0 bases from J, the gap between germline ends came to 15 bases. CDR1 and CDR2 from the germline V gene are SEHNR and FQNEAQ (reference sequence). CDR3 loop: CASSSVTGPPNYGYTF. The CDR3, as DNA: TGTGCCAGCAGCTCCGTGACAGGCCCTCCTAACTATGGCTACACCTTC.

The CDR3 DNA sequence: TGTGCCAGCAGCGTAGGTCATCGGACAGAGGGAGAGACCCAGTACTTC. It yields the protein CASSVGHRTEGETQYF. This chain joins TRBV9 and TRBJ2-5; a possible D gene is TRBD1 (6 bases). The CDR3 is 16 residues long. V was trimmed by 0 bases and J by 4 bases, leaving 16 bases between them. Germline V CDR1 and CDR2: SGDLS, YYNGEE.

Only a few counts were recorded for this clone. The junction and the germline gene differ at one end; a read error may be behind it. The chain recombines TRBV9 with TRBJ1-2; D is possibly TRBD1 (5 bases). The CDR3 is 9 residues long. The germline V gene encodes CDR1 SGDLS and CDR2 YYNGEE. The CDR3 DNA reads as TGTGCCAGCAGCCCGGGACCTCACTTC. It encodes CASSPGPHF.

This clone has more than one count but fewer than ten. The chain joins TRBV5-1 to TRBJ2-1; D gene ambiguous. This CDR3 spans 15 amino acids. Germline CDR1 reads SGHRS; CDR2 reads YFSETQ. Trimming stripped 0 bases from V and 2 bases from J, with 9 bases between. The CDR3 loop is CASSLGGGTYNEQFF. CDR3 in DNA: TGCGCCAGCAGCTTGGGAGGCGGAACCTACAATGAGCAGTTCTTC.

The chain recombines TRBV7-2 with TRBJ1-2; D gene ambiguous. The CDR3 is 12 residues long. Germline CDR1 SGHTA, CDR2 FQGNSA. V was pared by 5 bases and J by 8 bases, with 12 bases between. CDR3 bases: TGTGCCAGCAGCCCGGGGAGGAACGGCTACACCTTC. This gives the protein CASSPGRNGYTF.

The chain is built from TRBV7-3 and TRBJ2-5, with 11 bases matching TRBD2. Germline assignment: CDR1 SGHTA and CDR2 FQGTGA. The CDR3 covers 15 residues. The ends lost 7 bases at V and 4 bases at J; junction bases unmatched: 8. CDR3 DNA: TGTGCCAGCACTTTAACCGGGACTAGCGGAGAGACCCAGTACTTC. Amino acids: CASTLTGTSGETQYF.